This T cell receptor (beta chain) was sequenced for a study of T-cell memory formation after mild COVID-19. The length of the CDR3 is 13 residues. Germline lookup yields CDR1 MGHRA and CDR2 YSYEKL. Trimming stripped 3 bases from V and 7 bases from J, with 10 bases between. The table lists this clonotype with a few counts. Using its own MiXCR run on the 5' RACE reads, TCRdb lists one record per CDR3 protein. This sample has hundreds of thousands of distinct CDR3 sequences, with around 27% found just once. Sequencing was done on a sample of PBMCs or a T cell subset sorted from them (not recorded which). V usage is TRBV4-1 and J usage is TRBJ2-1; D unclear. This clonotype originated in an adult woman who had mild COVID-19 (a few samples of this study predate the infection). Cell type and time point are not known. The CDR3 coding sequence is TGCGCCAGCAGCCACATGGCCTTTAATGAGCAGTTCTTC. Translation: CASSHMAFNEQFF.